A single sample is the source of the 18 T cell receptor beta chains below, sequenced in a study of shared clonotypes between healthy human individuals. Measured with immunoSEQ multiplex PCR; TCRdb has only the in-frame clones, and not every one. The repertoire holds about 1 million clones, with under 80% as singletons. The sample was memory CD4+ T cells sorted from blood. Subset in this sample: CD45RA-negative fraction. The receptor set was obtained from a man between 18 and 29 years old in good health.

The rearrangement joins TRBV2 to TRBJ1-6; TRBD1 agrees at 7 bases. V dropped 4 bases and J dropped 10; count of bases not matched to a gene: 10. Per germline, CDR1 SNHLY and CDR2 FYNNEI. This CDR3 comprises 15 residues. CDR3 DNA sequence: TGTGCCAGCAGTGCACAACAGGGGTTAGGATCACCCCTCCACTTT. Its translation is CASSAQQGLGSPLHF.

The rearrangement links TRBV25-1 to TRBJ2-2; tentative D call: TRBD2 (6 bases). CDR3 size: 15 residues. Trimming shortened V by 5 bases and J by 0 bases, and 10 bases separated the two germline ends. Germline V gene sequence: CDR1 MGHDK, CDR2 SYGVNS. DNA for the CDR3: TGTGCCAGCAGTCCCTGGGGGGCGAACACCGGGGAGCTGTTTTTT. It is translated as CASSPWGANTGELFF.

The chain uses TRBV5-1 and TRBJ2-2; D is unresolved. There are 16 residues in the CDR3. Trimming took 1 base from V and 0 from J, leaving 10 bases between them. CDR1 is SGHRS, CDR2 YFSETQ, per germline. CDR3 sequence reads: CASSLNPNANTGELFF. The CDR3 DNA reads TGCGCCAGCAGCTTGAATCCGAACGCGAACACCGGGGAGCTGTTTTTT. Full variable domain (rest looked up from reference TRBV5-1 and TRBJ2-2): KAGVTQTPRYLIKTRGQQVTLSCSPISGHRSVSWYQQTPGQGLQFLFEYFSETQRNKGNFPGRFSGRQFSNSRSEMNVSTLELGDSALYLCASSLNPNANTGELFFGEGSRLTVL.

The rearrangement links TRBV28 to TRBJ2-6; D not resolved. In germline, CDR1 is MDHEN, CDR2 SYDVKM. The CDR3 extends over 13 amino acids. Trimming removed 6 bases at V and 0 bases at J, with 3 bases between. The CDR3 here is CASSVSGANVLTF. CDR3 DNA sequence: TGTGCCAGCAGCGTCTCTGGGGCCAACGTCCTGACTTTC.

V gene TRBV27 combines with J gene TRBJ2-7, with D hard to call. Germline lookup yields CDR1 MNHEY and CDR2 SMNVEV (reference sequence). The CDR3 extends over 14 amino acids. Trimming took off 8 bases at V and 3 bases at J, with 17 bases between the two ends. As DNA, the CDR3 is TGTGCCAGCGCCCTCTTGGACCTACGCTACGAGCAGTACTTC. Protein: CASALLDLRYEQYF.

This sequence joins TRBV4-3 and TRBJ1-2; unclear D gene. Germline V gene data show CDR1 as LGHNA and CDR2 as YSLEER. V was clipped by 0 bases and J by 4 bases, with 12 bases between them. CDR3 length: 15 amino acids. CDR3 bases: TGCGCCAGCAGCCAAGAGTTGTCTTCAACCTATGGCTACACCTTC. Protein: CASSQELSSTYGYTF.

The rearrangement joins TRBV5-1 to TRBJ1-4, with TRBD1 identical over 9 bases. The V gene's germline CDR1 is SGHRS and CDR2 YFSETQ. J lost 8 bases, V lost 4 bases, and 12 bases had no gene match. The length of the CDR3 is 16 residues. As DNA, the CDR3 is TGCGCCAGCAGCCCGGGAGGCTCACAGGGGGCAGAAAAACTGTTTTTT. As protein: CASSPGGSQGAEKLFF.

The CDR3 DNA reads as TGCGCCAGCAGCTTGGCCCTGGGTGCCTACGAGCAGTACTTC. This gives the protein CASSLALGAYEQYF. V and J are TRBV5-1 and TRBJ2-7; D gene unclear. This CDR3 region has 14 residues. CDR1 is SGHRS, CDR2 YFSETQ, per germline. V lost 0 bases, J lost 2 bases, and 9 bases lay in between.

The rearrangement joins TRBV7-6 to TRBJ1-3; TRBD1 matches 7 bases. Germline V gene data show CDR1 as SGHVS and CDR2 as FNYEAQ. CDR3 length: 15 residues. J lost 2 bases, V lost 6 bases, and 7 bases had no gene match. The CDR3 region is CASRRTGDPGNTIYF. CDR3 in DNA: TGTGCCAGCAGGCGTACAGGGGATCCTGGAAACACCATATATTTT.

The chain carries TRBV27 and TRBJ2-2; perhaps TRBD1 as D (5 bases). Germline V gives CDR1 MNHEY, CDR2 SMNVEV (reference sequence). V was cut by 10 bases and J by 7 bases, with 16 bases left in between. The CDR3 loop spans 13 amino acids. The CDR3 region has the DNA TGTGCCACCTCGCGGCAGGGCTTCGGGGAGCTGTTTTTT. Protein sequence: CATSRQGFGELFF.

This clone was detected only a few times. This specimen includes other DNA sequences encoding the same CDR3. The genes are TRBV10-3 and TRBJ2-7; unclear D gene. This CDR3 contains 13 residues. Germline-derived CDR1 and CDR2 are ENHRY and SYGVKD. V was pared by 0 bases and J by 3 bases, with 6 bases between. The CDR3 DNA reads as TGTGCCATCAGTGAGTCGACGGTCTACGAGCAGTACTTC. It encodes CAISESTVYEQYF.

V gene TRBV2 combines with J gene TRBJ1-3; 8 bases align to TRBD1. The CDR3 loop spans 14 amino acids. The germline V gene encodes CDR1 SNHLY and CDR2 FYNNEI. The trim removed 6 bases at V and 2 bases at J, leaving 3 bases unmatched. DNA for the CDR3: TGTGCCAGCAGCAAGGACAGGGCTGGAAACACCATATATTTT. Its translation is CASSKDRAGNTIYF.

The chain has TRBV4-3 and TRBJ1-1, with no clear D. V lost 1 base and J 2 bases, leaving 8 bases between the germline ends. The CDR3 is 14 amino acids. Germline-derived CDR1 and CDR2 are LGHNA and YSLEER. The CDR3 nucleotides are TGCGCCAGCAGCCAAGGTCGTTCCAACACTGAAGCTTTCTTT. The encoded protein is CASSQGRSNTEAFF.

The J gene is TRBJ2-3, the V gene TRBV5-4; D remains unclear. The germline V and J ends were trimmed by 0 bases and 6 bases, with 8 bases remaining between them. Germline CDR1 and CDR2: SGHNT and YYREEE (reference sequence). CDR3 size: 13 residues. The DNA of the CDR3 is TGTGCCAGCAGCTTGGTCGTGGAGGATACGCAGTATTTT. Translation: CASSLVVEDTQYF.

CDR3 sequence reads: CASSRTGQNNNEQFF. In nucleotides, the CDR3 is TGTGCCAGCAGTAGGACAGGGCAAAATAACAATGAGCAGTTCTTC. V gene TRBV5-4 combines with J gene TRBJ2-1; 8 nucleotides match TRBD1. In germline, CDR1 is SGHNT, CDR2 YYREEE (reference sequence). J lost 5 bases, V lost 5 bases, and 9 bases had no gene match. This CDR3 region has 15 residues.

The rearrangement joins TRBV6-6 to TRBJ2-7; no clear D gene. V lost 3 bases and J lost 6, with 12 bases in between. This CDR3 comprises 13 residues. Germline CDR1 and CDR2: MNHNY and SVGAGI (reference sequence). CDR3 residues: CASSYGPESEQYF. The DNA of the CDR3 is TGTGCCAGCAGTTATGGTCCCGAGAGCGAGCAGTACTTC.

DNA of the CDR3: TGTGCAAGTCGCTTAGTGTACAACGGAGATACGCAGTATTTT. Protein product: CASRLVYNGDTQYF. The chain has TRBV12-2 and TRBJ2-3. TRBV12-2 is an annotated pseudogene. The CDR3 covers 14 residues.

The chain recombines TRBV25-1 with TRBJ2-1; 10 bases are a match to TRBD2. The junction had 4 bases not matched to a gene; V was cut back by 3 bases and J by 5 bases. The CDR3 extends over 15 amino acids. CDR1 is MGHDK, CDR2 SYGVNS, per germline. The CDR3 reads CASSDQRGGNNEQFF. The CDR3 DNA follows: TGTGCCAGCAGTGACCAGCGGGGGGGCAACAATGAGCAGTTCTTC.